The 2 T cell receptor beta chains reported below all come from one sample, sequenced in a study of T cells after yellow fever vaccination. TCRdb reprocessed the 5' RACE reads with MiXCR, giving one entry per CDR3 protein. The sample has about 550,000 distinct CDR3 sequences, 19% seen once; the top ten hold 13% to 15%. Sample: PBMCs, taken 15 days after the yellow fever booster vaccination. All receptors derive from a young man who received the YFV17D yellow fever vaccine.

V and J are TRBV6-1 and TRBJ2-2, with TRBD2 as a possible D gene (5 bases). V was clipped by 7 bases and J by 5 bases, with 11 bases between them. This CDR3 contains 13 residues. Germline V CDR1 and CDR2: MNHNS, SASEGT. This CDR3 reads CASTGKGTGELFF. CDR3 DNA: TGTGCCAGCACGGGAAAAGGGACCGGGGAGCTGTTTTTT.

CDR3 DNA sequence: TGCGCCAGCAGCTTGGCACAGGCGCCTCCACCGAACACCGGGGAGCTGTTTTTT. Translated: CASSLAQAPPPNTGELFF. This chain links TRBV5-1 with TRBJ2-2; D possibly corresponds to TRBD1 (5 bases). The CDR3 has 18 residues. Trimming shortened V by 0 bases and J by 0 bases, and 15 bases separated the two germline ends. Germline CDR1 SGHRS, CDR2 YFSETQ. The variable domain in full, completed from reference TRBV5-1 and TRBJ2-2, reads KAGVTQTPRYLIKTRGQQVTLSCSPISGHRSVSWYQQTPGQGLQFLFEYFSETQRNKGNFPGRFSGRQFSNSRSEMNVSTLELGDSALYLCASSLAQAPPPNTGELFFGEGSRLTVL.